Shown below are 19 T cell receptor beta chains from a single sample sequenced in a study of beta chain features in type 1 diabetes. General study results and limits: The study found moderately but significantly shorter TCRB CDR3s in all four CD4+ subsets of Type 1 diabetes patients.

Expressed TCRB transcripts got sequenced, as all isolated RNA was reverse transcribed. Clones were sequenced by immunoSEQ multiplex PCR, and TCRdb holds only the in-frame ones, with some missing. The sample carries around 14,000 clones, approximately 76% recorded once. These receptors have no identified antigens. Sequenced input: stem cell memory CD4+ T cells from blood. Every receptor here comes from a young woman with type 1 diabetes.

This clone was counted between two and nine times. The chain combines TRBV30 with TRBJ2-1, with 8 bases identical to TRBD2. CDR3 length: 14 residues. Germline-derived CDR1 and CDR2 are GTSNPN and SVGIG (reference sequence). V was pared by 3 bases and J by 7 bases, with 8 bases of the junction left unmatched. DNA of the CDR3: TGTGCCTGGAGAGCGGGAGTCTGGATGAATGAGCAGTTCTTC. Translated: CAWRAGVWMNEQFF.

The V gene is TRBV4-2, the J gene TRBJ2-2, with 13 bases matching TRBD2. Germline V gene sequence: CDR1 LGHNA, CDR2 YNFKEQ. J was trimmed by 7 bases and V by 2 bases; bases with no gene match: 13. The CDR3 has 19 amino acids. The CDR3 DNA reads as TGTGCCAGCAGCCAACGAGCACCGGGACTAGCGGGAAGTGTCGGGGAGCTGTTTTTT. Amino acids: CASSQRAPGLAGSVGELFF.

The V gene is TRBV28, the J gene TRBJ1-1; 9 bases fit TRBD1. J was trimmed by 2 bases and V by 3 bases; bases with no gene match: 4. Germline values: CDR1 MDHEN, CDR2 SYDVKM. The length of the CDR3 is 15 residues. CDR3 nucleotide sequence: TGTGCCAGCAGTTTGGGGGACAGGGTAAACACTGAAGCTTTCTTT. Its translation is CASSLGDRVNTEAFF. Drawing the rest from reference TRBV28 and TRBJ1-1, the complete variable domain is DVKVTQSSRYLVKRTGEKVFLECVQDMDHENMFWYRQDPGLGLRLIYFSYDVKMKEKGDIPEGYSVSREKKERFSLILESASTNQTSMYLCASSLGDRVNTEAFFGQGTRLTVV.

The chain combines TRBV28 with TRBJ2-7; perhaps TRBD2 as D (6 bases). Germline-derived CDR1 and CDR2 are MDHEN and SYDVKM. Trimming removed 6 bases at V and 9 bases at J, with 18 bases between. The CDR3 sequence is 13 residues long. As DNA, the CDR3 is TGTGCCAGCAGCCGCCTAGGGCCGGGAGTGCAGTACTTC. This sequence encodes CASSRLGPGVQYF.

J is TRBJ2-1 and V is TRBV7-8, with TRBD2 matching 8 bases. CDR3 length equals 17 residues. Trimming removed 0 bases from V and 3 bases from J; junction bases left unmatched: 7. Germline assignment: CDR1 SGHVS and CDR2 FQNEAQ. In DNA form, the CDR3 reads TGTGCCAGCAGCTTAGCACGTCGGCTAGCGGGCTACAATGAGCAGTTCTTC. Protein sequence: CASSLARRLAGYNEQFF. The entire variable domain, with the rest obtained from reference TRBV7-8 and TRBJ2-1, is as follows: GAGVSQSPRYKVAKRGQDVALRCDPISGHVSLFWYQQALGQGPEFLTYFQNEAQLDKSGLPSDRFFAERPEGSVSTLKIQRTQQEDSAVYLCASSLARRLAGYNEQFFGPGTRLTVL.

Only a few counts were recorded for this clone. The chain carries TRBV9 and TRBJ1-2; the match to TRBD1 covers 7 bases. Trimming took 4 bases from V and 5 from J; bases not matched to a gene: 14. CDR1 is SGDLS and CDR2 is YYNGEE in the germline V gene. CDR3 size: 16 residues. DNA for the CDR3: TGTGCCAGCAGCCGAGGGACAGAAAACCGTCGGTATGGCTACACCTTC. Protein sequence: CASSRGTENRRYGYTF. Looking up the rest from reference TRBV9 and TRBJ1-2 gives the full variable domain: DSGVTQTPKHLITATGQRVTLRCSPRSGDLSVYWYQQSLDQGLQFLIQYYNGEERAKGNILERFSAQQFPDLHSELNLSSLELGDSALYFCASSRGTENRRYGYTFGSGTRLTVV.

The rearrangement uses TRBV7-2 and TRBJ2-1; D is undetermined. Trimming shortened V by 5 bases and J by 6 bases, and 17 bases separated the two germline ends. This CDR3 is built from 15 residues. Germline V lookup: CDR1 SGHTA, CDR2 FQGNSA. As DNA, the CDR3 is TGTGCCAGCAGCCCCCCCGGTTCCCCGGGCAATGAGCAGTTCTTC. This encodes CASSPPGSPGNEQFF.

V usage is TRBV7-8 and J usage is TRBJ2-1; D possibly corresponds to TRBD1 (6 bases). The CDR3 length is 17 residues. Germline CDR1 SGHVS, CDR2 FQNEAQ. Between the trimmed V and J ends, which lost 1 base and 2 bases, there was a span of 15 bases. The CDR3 region has the DNA TGTGCCAGCAGCTTAGGCGGAAGGACAGCCACCTACAATGAGCAGTTCTTC. Protein product: CASSLGGRTATYNEQFF. The full variable domain, rest sourced from reference TRBV7-8 and TRBJ2-1, is GAGVSQSPRYKVAKRGQDVALRCDPISGHVSLFWYQQALGQGPEFLTYFQNEAQLDKSGLPSDRFFAERPEGSVSTLKIQRTQQEDSAVYLCASSLGGRTATYNEQFFGPGTRLTVL.

The sample holds one count of this clone. This rearrangement joins TRBV2 to TRBJ2-1; no clear D. Germline V lookup: CDR1 SNHLY, CDR2 FYNNEI. The CDR3 is made up of 11 amino acids. V lost 6 bases and J 7 bases, leaving 7 bases between the germline ends. CDR3 sequence: CASSGWNEQFF. CDR3 bases: TGTGCCAGCAGCGGTTGGAATGAGCAGTTCTTC.

The chain carries TRBV18 and TRBJ1-1; 7 positions agree with TRBD1. Looked up from germline, CDR1 is KGHSH and CDR2 is LQKENI. The V segment lost 1 base and the J segment 5 bases; nucleotides outside the gene matches: 13. The CDR3 covers 17 residues. CDR3 amino acids: CASSPLWQGGSWTEAFF. In DNA form, the CDR3 reads TGTGCCAGCTCACCACTCTGGCAGGGGGGTTCGTGGACTGAAGCTTTCTTT.

This chain connects TRBV7-2 to TRBJ2-3, with D possibly TRBD1 on 6 matching bases. The CDR3 covers 15 residues. Germline loops: CDR1 SGHTA, CDR2 FQGNSA. Deletions cut 1 base from V and 4 bases from J, with 12 bases between. The CDR3 region has the DNA TGTGCCAGCAGCTTAGTAGGGGGACGCTCAGATACGCAGTATTTT. Protein sequence: CASSLVGGRSDTQYF.

This clone was detected only a few times. The chain uses TRBV5-1 and TRBJ2-5; possible D gene TRBD2, 6 bases. Trimming stripped 3 bases from V and 4 bases from J, with 16 bases between. Germline values: CDR1 SGHRS, CDR2 YFSETQ. This CDR3 has 15 amino acids. The DNA for the CDR3 is TGCGCCAGCAGCTCCTGGGCGCGGGAAGCAGAGACCCAGTACTTC. This translates into CASSSWAREAETQYF.

The gene calls are TRBV4-2 and TRBJ2-1; 16 nucleotides agree with TRBD2. Germline trimming cut 4 bases from V and 1 base from J; bases unmatched to any gene: 4. This CDR3 has 18 residues. CDR1 LGHNA and CDR2 YNFKEQ come from the germline V gene. The CDR3 DNA reads as TGTGCCAGCAGCCCGGGACTAGCGGGAGGGGGGTCCTACAATGAGCAGTTCTTC. Its translation: CASSPGLAGGGSYNEQFF.

This clone was seen a few times. The chain couples TRBV7-2 to TRBJ1-5, with D unclear. The V gene lost 1 base and the J gene lost 3 bases, with 7 bases spanning the gap. CDR3 length equals 14 residues. The germline V gene encodes CDR1 SGHTA and CDR2 FQGNSA. The CDR3 is CASSLDGLNQPQHF. For the CDR3, the DNA is TGTGCCAGCAGCTTAGACGGACTCAATCAGCCCCAGCATTTT.

This rearrangement joins TRBV7-9 to TRBJ1-1; 10 bases line up with TRBD1. The CDR3 extends over 16 amino acids. V gave up 5 bases and J gave up 3 bases; unmatched junction bases: 9. Germline V gives CDR1 SEHNR, CDR2 FQNEAQ (reference sequence). CDR3 residues: CASSTRQGARDTEAFF. CDR3 DNA sequence: TGTGCCAGCAGCACCAGACAGGGGGCGAGGGACACTGAAGCTTTCTTT.

The CDR3 coding sequence is TGTGCCAGCAGTTTTCTGAGACAGTCGCTTCAGCCCCAGCATTTT. Its translation: CASSFLRQSLQPQHF. The chain carries TRBV28 and TRBJ1-5, with D possibly TRBD1 on 5 matching bases. V gave up 3 bases and J gave up 6 bases, with 15 bases separating them. This CDR3 is 15 amino acids long. In germline, CDR1 is MDHEN, CDR2 SYDVKM.

The chain couples TRBV28 to TRBJ2-7; 13 bases map to TRBD2. CDR1 is MDHEN and CDR2 is SYDVKM in the germline V gene. Unmatched junction bases numbered 7, after V lost 5 bases and J lost 9 bases. CDR3 length: 14 amino acids. The CDR3, as DNA: TGTGCCAGCAGTCCCGGACTAGCGGGAGCCCGGCAGTACTTC. Translation: CASSPGLAGARQYF. Full variable domain (rest looked up from reference TRBV28 and TRBJ2-7): DVKVTQSSRYLVKRTGEKVFLECVQDMDHENMFWYRQDPGLGLRLIYFSYDVKMKEKGDIPEGYSVSREKKERFSLILESASTNQTSMYLCASSPGLAGARQYFGPGTRLTVT.

The chain joins TRBV28 to TRBJ2-5, with unresolved D. The assigned J gene may be wrong: the sequence end matches TRBJ2-7 better. Germline values: CDR1 MDHEN, CDR2 SYDVKM. The CDR3 runs 13 residues. The CDR3 sequence: CASSLGAYYEQYF. The CDR3 DNA reads TGTGCCAGCAGTTTGGGTGCTTACTACGAGCAGTACTTC.

The sample holds a few counts of this clone. The chain recombines TRBV5-1 with TRBJ2-5; a weak D match, TRBD1 (6 bases). V was cut by 3 bases and J by 1 base, with 13 bases left in between. From germline, CDR1 is SGHRS and CDR2 YFSETQ. This CDR3 is built from 15 residues. In DNA, the CDR3 is TGCGCCAGCAGCTCCGGGACACAACTCCAAGAGACCCAGTACTTC. Translated: CASSSGTQLQETQYF.